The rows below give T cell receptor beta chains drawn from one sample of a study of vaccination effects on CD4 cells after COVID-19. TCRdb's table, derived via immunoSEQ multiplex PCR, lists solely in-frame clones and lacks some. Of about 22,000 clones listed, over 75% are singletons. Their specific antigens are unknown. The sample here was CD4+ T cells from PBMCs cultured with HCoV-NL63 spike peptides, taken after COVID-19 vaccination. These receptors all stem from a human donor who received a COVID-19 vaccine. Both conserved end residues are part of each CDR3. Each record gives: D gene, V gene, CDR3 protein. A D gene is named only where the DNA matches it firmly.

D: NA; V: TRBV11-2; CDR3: CASSLDPSSNTEAFF
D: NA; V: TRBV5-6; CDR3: CASSPNGLPSYEQYF
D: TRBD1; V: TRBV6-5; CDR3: CATQSPTGGYYGYTF
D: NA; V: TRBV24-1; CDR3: CATMDGNYGYTF
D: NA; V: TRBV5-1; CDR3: CASSPAQNTGELFF
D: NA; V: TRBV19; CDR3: CASSAYSDTQYF
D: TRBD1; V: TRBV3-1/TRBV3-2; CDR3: CASGTGGTDTQYF
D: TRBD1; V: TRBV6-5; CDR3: CASSSTGNNSPLHF
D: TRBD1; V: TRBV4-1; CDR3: CASSQVTLRGGNQPQHF
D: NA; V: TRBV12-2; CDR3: CASRLIFLQTYPNYGYTF
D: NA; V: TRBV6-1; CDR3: CASSEMGVYEAFF
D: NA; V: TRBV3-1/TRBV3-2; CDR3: CASSQDIGVANEKLFF
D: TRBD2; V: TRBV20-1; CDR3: CSASVIAGATDTQYF
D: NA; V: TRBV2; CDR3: CASTPGTSANYGYTF
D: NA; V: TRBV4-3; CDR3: CASSPTANGYGYTF
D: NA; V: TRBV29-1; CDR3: CSVMTTTMNTGELFF
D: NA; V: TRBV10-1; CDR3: CASSGDGARRYGYTF
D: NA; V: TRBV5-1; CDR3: CASSFSPGTSNYGYTF
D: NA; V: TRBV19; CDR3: CASSTHGGPLHF
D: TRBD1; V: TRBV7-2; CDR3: CASSLEGGGANQPQHF
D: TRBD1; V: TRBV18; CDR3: CASSLQGGTEAFF
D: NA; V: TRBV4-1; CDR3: CASSQDGGGKAFF
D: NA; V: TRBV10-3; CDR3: CAISDRDSHTEAFF
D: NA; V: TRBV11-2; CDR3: CASSPLRGSSYEQYF
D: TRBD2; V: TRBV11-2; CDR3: CASSSAGLAQETQYF
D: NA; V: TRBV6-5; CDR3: CASSYSRRSVQPQHF
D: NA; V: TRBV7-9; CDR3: CASSLLGWMGTDTQYF
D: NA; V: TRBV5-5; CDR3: CASSPVGAGYTF
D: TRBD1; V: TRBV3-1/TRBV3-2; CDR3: CASSHRTGAQVVYEQYF
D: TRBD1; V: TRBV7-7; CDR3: CASSPGGITEAFF
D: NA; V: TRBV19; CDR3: CASSMRGGLDTGELFF
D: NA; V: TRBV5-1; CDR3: CASRGPIPKQRGLTYEQYF
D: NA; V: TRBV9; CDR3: CASGQSGEDEKLFF
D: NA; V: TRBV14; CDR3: CASKTANTEAFF
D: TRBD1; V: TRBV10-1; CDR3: CASSESTGGDEQYF
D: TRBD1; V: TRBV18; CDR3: CASSPSVGTGPGANVLTF
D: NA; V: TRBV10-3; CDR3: CATGTADLNQPQHF
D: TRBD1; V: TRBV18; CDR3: CASSPPWGQSSGANVLTF
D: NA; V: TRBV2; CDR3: CASNGLQYNEQFF
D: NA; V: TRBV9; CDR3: CASSVDGSPLHF
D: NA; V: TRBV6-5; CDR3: CASSYSGGPSEAFF
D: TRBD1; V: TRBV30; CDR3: CAWTTGAGYTF